These 13 T cell receptor beta chains came from one sample sequenced in a study of T cells in Graves' hyperthyroidism and ophthalmopathy. The investigators amplified TCR beta CDR3 regions from RNA transcripts. The TCR CDR3 was amplified in a first-round RT-PCR using the HTBI primer set. TCRdb independently ran MiXCR on the multiplex PCR reads; one entry per CDR3 protein. The sample has approximately 510,000 distinct CDR3 sequences; 46% are singletons. Material: peripheral blood or thyroid tissue (not recorded which). These receptors came from an adult woman with Graves' disease, either hyperthyroidism or ophthalmopathy (not recorded which).

The genes are TRBV5-1 and TRBJ2-7, with D perhaps given as TRBD1 or TRBD2 (5 bases each). Germline V CDR1 and CDR2: SGHRS, YFSETQ. The CDR3 is 14 residues long. The germline V and J ends were trimmed by 2 bases and 2 bases, with 11 bases remaining between them. The DNA for the CDR3 is TGCGCCAGCAGCTTAAAGGGGACCCCCTACGAGCAGTACTTC. This translates into CASSLKGTPYEQYF.

This clonotype was found many times. The rearrangement joins TRBV20-1 to TRBJ1-1, with 9 bases aligning to TRBD1. The V gene's germline CDR1 is DFQATT and CDR2 SNEGSKA (reference sequence). The CDR3 covers 15 residues. V lost 2 bases to trimming and J lost 0 bases; unmatched junction nucleotides: 4. The CDR3 loop reads CSARTGGPLNTEAFF. DNA of the CDR3: TGCAGTGCTAGAACAGGGGGCCCCTTGAACACTGAAGCTTTCTTT.

This clonotype was counted ten times or more. This chain links TRBV7-8 with TRBJ2-5, with no clear D. V was clipped by 3 bases and J by 2 bases, with 10 bases between them. Germline CDR1 is SGHVS and CDR2 is FQNEAQ. This CDR3 is built from 14 residues. The CDR3, as DNA: TGTGCCAGCAGCTTCAGTTCCAGACAAGAGACCCAGTACTTC. Encoded protein: CASSFSSRQETQYF.

At least ten counts were recorded for this clonotype. This chain uses TRBV20-1 with TRBJ1-5; D not certain. This CDR3 spans 14 amino acids. Trimming pared 1 base from V and 8 bases from J, leaving 15 bases between. Germline assignment: CDR1 DFQATT and CDR2 SNEGSKA (reference sequence). The CDR3 region has the DNA TGCAGTGCTAGAGTCGGCCCGGGATTGAAGCCCCAGCATTTT. Translated: CSARVGPGLKPQHF.

This clonotype appeared many times. The rearrangement uses TRBV29-1 and TRBJ2-2, with 7 bases lining up with TRBD1. The CDR3 covers 14 residues. The V segment lost 7 bases and the J segment 7 bases; nucleotides outside the gene matches: 12. Germline V gene lookup returns CDR1 SQVTM and CDR2 ANQGSEA. The CDR3 loop reads CSANTGTVGGELFF. CDR3 sequence (DNA): TGCAGCGCAAACACCGGGACAGTCGGCGGGGAGCTGTTTTTT.

The rearrangement uses TRBV5-1 and TRBJ2-3; possible D gene TRBD1, 6 bases. Per germline, CDR1 SGHRS and CDR2 YFSETQ. The CDR3 extends over 16 amino acids. Trimming left V 1 base short and J 8 bases short, with 20 bases between. The CDR3, as DNA: TGCGCCAGCAGCTTGAACAGGGCGGGTAACTTTGCTACGCAGTATTTT. This translates into CASSLNRAGNFATQYF. The whole variable domain, filled in from reference TRBV5-1 and TRBJ2-3, reads KAGVTQTPRYLIKTRGQQVTLSCSPISGHRSVSWYQQTPGQGLQFLFEYFSETQRNKGNFPGRFSGRQFSNSRSEMNVSTLELGDSALYLCASSLNRAGNFATQYFGPGTRLTVL.

The gene calls are TRBV7-9 and TRBJ2-7; D unresolved. CDR1 and CDR2 (germline): SEHNR, FQNEAQ (reference sequence). Trimming left V 1 base short and J 3 bases short, with 16 bases between. The CDR3 covers 16 residues. The CDR3, as DNA: TGTGCCAGCAGCTTAGGCCGGCACAATCGAGGCTACGAGCAGTACTTC. Translating it yields CASSLGRHNRGYEQYF. Looking up the rest from reference TRBV7-9 and TRBJ2-7 gives the full variable domain: DTGVSQNPRHKITKRGQNVTFRCDPISEHNRLYWYRQTLGQGPEFLTYFQNEAQLEKSRLLSDRFSAERPKGSFSTLEIQRTEQGDSAMYLCASSLGRHNRGYEQYFGPGTRLTVT.

The V and J genes are TRBV10-3 and TRBJ2-2, with 8 bases that match TRBD1. Germline CDR1 reads ENHRY; CDR2 reads SYGVKD. V gave up 10 bases and J gave up 7 bases; unmatched junction bases: 8. This CDR3 contains 13 residues. The CDR3 DNA reads as TGTGCCACTAGACAGGGGATCGACGGGGAGCTGTTTTTT. Its protein is CATRQGIDGELFF.

At least ten counts were recorded for this clonotype. The chain joins TRBV5-1 to TRBJ1-4; D gene unclear. The CDR3 loop spans 16 amino acids. Trimming pared 1 base from V and 0 bases from J, leaving 10 bases between. The germline V gene has CDR1 SGHRS and CDR2 YFSETQ. CDR3 coding DNA: TGCGCCAGCAGCTTGCTGACGGGTGCAACTAATGAAAAACTGTTTTTT. Protein sequence: CASSLLTGATNEKLFF. The variable domain in full, with the rest retrieved from reference TRBV5-1 and TRBJ1-4, is KAGVTQTPRYLIKTRGQQVTLSCSPISGHRSVSWYQQTPGQGLQFLFEYFSETQRNKGNFPGRFSGRQFSNSRSEMNVSTLELGDSALYLCASSLLTGATNEKLFFGSGTQLSVL.

The rearrangement links TRBV19 to TRBJ1-1; tentative D call: TRBD1 (5 bases). The germline V gene encodes CDR1 LNHDA and CDR2 SQIVND (reference sequence). Trimming took 5 bases from V and 0 from J, leaving 10 bases between them. The CDR3 has 14 residues. As DNA, the CDR3 is TGTGCCAGTAGTCCAGGGACGATGAACACTGAAGCTTTCTTT. Protein product: CASSPGTMNTEAFF.

This clonotype was counted ten times or more. The V gene is TRBV15, the J gene TRBJ1-2; D perhaps matches TRBD1 (5 bases). Germline CDR1 reads LNHNV; CDR2 reads YYDKDF (reference sequence). The CDR3 totals 12 residues. Trimming pared 11 bases from V and 8 bases from J, leaving 18 bases between. The CDR3: CACAGTAGGYTF. The CDR3 DNA sequence: TGTGCCTGCGCCGGGACGGCGGGAGGCTACACCTTC.

The J gene is TRBJ2-7, the V gene TRBV19, with TRBD2 as a possible D gene (5 bases). Germline V gene sequence: CDR1 LNHDA, CDR2 SQIVND (reference sequence). This CDR3 has 15 residues. Trimming took off 2 bases at V and 3 bases at J, with 14 bases between the two ends. The CDR3 nucleotides read TGTGCCAGTAGTATAACGACAAGCGGTTTCTACGAGCAGTACTTC. It translates to CASSITTSGFYEQYF.

This clonotype was detected a few times. This chain joins TRBV10-1 and TRBJ1-1; D not resolved. Germline V CDR1 and CDR2: WNHNN, SYGVQD (reference sequence). The CDR3 consists of 13 residues. V gave up 5 bases and J gave up 2 bases, with 9 bases separating them. In DNA form, the CDR3 reads TGCGCCAGCAGTCGGACGATAAACACTGAAGCTTTCTTT. Its protein product is CASSRTINTEAFF.